The TCR beta chain under discussion was sequenced for a study of T cell responses to AZD1222 COVID-19 vaccine (dated by TCRdb to the early 2020s). At the level of the whole study: AZD1222 recipients with second doses at about 4 weeks or about 12 weeks were pooled, because spike-specific TCR depth and breadth did not differ between schedules. Trial participants were enrolled by age into subgroups of 18-55, 56-69 and 70-plus years, and around 150, 29 and 61 TCR-sequenced participants, respectively, were included in these subgroups. TCR sequencing was performed for about 250 trial participants, of whom roughly 200 were given two doses of AZD1222 and around 25 were given two doses of MenACWY control vaccine.

Comment on this clone: Its antigen remains undetermined. The record has no base qualities; no much larger clone is one base away.

The CDR3 regions of human TCRbeta chains were subjected to immunosequencing. In the authors' own workflow: TCRs in the repertoires were compared against a reference library of SARS-CoV-2-specific TCRs that had been generated with the MIRA antigen-specificity platform. Breadth meant the fraction of unique TCRs that were SARS-CoV-2-associated, whereas depth meant the fraction of total T cells that were SARS-CoV-2-associated. Each spike-specific TCR was assigned to its reactive spike region and to a CD4 or CD8 class using the MIRA data. Log10-transformed breadth and depth values were compared by one-way ANOVA with Sidak's multiple comparisons tests. Held by TCRdb, this immuneACCESS table contains in-frame sequences only and omits some clones. Under half of the omission traces to an unresolved V gene where checked; the cause of the rest is unknown. Clone size and the V and J calls come from that table; the DNA yielded D and trimming. The sample table records 200,000 or so clones; roughly 92% of these occur just once. The ten largest clones take up around 9.3% of the sample.

The sample's time point label, decoded: baseline before first vaccination. Vaccinee samples were obtained from the UK trials COV001 and COV002, which included a single-blind randomized controlled phase 2/3 trial of AZD1222 (ChAdOx1 nCoV-19) in healthy adults. For TCRbeta chain sequencing, PBMC samples from trial participants were taken at day 0 and at day 28 after the second dose. Beyond this particular receptor, the publication reports: Only 5 to 7 AZD1222 recipients were SARS-CoV-2 seropositive at baseline, limiting conclusions about previously exposed vaccinees. Vaccine-associated CD4 TCRs spanned the whole spike protein, with dominant responses in regions 160-218 and 743-854. Participants were mostly white British and included more females than males, and it was suggested by the authors that clonal diversity may have been underestimated. No day 14 peak-response samples were available, so repertoires were characterized only after the peak T cell response. A significant rise in spike-specific TCR breadth and depth was observed after two AZD1222 doses relative to day 0 and relative to MenACWY recipients. Reportedly, almost half of the unique spike-specific TCRs recognized epitopes lying outside the regions that are mutated in the B.1.351 and B.1.1.7 variants. The 56-69-year group was small, and its depth increase did not reach significance, likely because of low power.

For this chain, trimming is 9 bases at the V end and 0 bases at the J end, and the number of junction bases without a gene match is 8. Per the germline V gene, SNHLY is the CDR1 and FYNNEI is the CDR2. The CDR3 measures 15 amino acids from cysteine to phenylalanine. The only DNA kept is the CDR3, 45 bases in frame from the first base. This material consisted of peripheral blood, taken on day 0 of AZD1222 vaccination. This receptor chain uses TRBV2 and TRBJ1-5; the central 7 bases match TRBD1. The receptor's source is an adult in good health. The bases are TGTGCCAGTTCGGGACAGTCAAATAGCAATCAGCCCCAGCATTTT. It translates as CASSGQSNSNQPQHF.